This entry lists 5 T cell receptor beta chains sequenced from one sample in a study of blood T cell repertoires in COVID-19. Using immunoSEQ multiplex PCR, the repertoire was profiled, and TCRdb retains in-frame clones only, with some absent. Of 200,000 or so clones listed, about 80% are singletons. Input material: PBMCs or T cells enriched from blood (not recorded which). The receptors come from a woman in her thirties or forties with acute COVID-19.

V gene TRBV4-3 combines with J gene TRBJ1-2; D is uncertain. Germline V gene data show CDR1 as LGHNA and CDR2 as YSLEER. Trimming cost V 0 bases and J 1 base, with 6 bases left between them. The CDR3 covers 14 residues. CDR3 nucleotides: TGCGCCAGCAGCCAAGAGAGGAGTAACTATGGCTACACCTTC. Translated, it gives CASSQERSNYGYTF.

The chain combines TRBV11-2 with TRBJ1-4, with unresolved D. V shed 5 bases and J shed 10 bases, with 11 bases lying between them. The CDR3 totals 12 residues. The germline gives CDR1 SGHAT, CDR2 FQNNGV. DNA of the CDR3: TGTGCCAGCAGCCCACCGGGTGGAAAACTGTTTTTT. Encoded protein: CASSPPGGKLFF.

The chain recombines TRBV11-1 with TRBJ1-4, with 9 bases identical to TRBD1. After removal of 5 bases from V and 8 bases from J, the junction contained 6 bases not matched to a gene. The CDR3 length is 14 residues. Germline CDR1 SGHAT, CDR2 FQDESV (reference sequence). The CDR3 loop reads CASSRGTGLEKLFF. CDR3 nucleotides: TGTGCCAGCAGCCGCGGGACAGGGCTGGAAAAACTGTTTTTT.

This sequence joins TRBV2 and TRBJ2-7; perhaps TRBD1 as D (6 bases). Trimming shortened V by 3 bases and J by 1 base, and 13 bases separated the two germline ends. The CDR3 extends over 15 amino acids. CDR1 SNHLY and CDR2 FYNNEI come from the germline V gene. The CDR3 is CASSDFGDKSYEQYF. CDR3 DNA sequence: TGTGCCAGCAGTGATTTCGGGGACAAGTCCTACGAGCAGTACTTC.

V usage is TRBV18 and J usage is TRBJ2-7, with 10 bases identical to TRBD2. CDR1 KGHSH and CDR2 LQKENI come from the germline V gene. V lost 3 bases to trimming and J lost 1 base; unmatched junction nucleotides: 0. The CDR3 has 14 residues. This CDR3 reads CASSPSGGSYEQYF. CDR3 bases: TGTGCCAGCTCACCTAGCGGGGGGTCCTACGAGCAGTACTTC.